These 16 T cell receptor beta chains share one sample of origin, sequenced in a study of Graves' ophthalmopathy and Graves' hyperthyroidism. The sequenced template was RNA, covering the TCR beta CDR3 region. The first round was an RT-PCR with HTBI primers, and the second round was a multiplex PCR. TCRdb itself ran the multiplex PCR reads through MiXCR, one entry per CDR3 protein. The data show hundreds of thousands of distinct CDR3 sequences, roughly 21% seen once. Sample: peripheral blood. The receptors originated from a woman between 50 and 59 years old with Graves' ophthalmopathy.

This clonotype was recorded many times. The V call is TRBV12-3 or TRBV12-4, the J call TRBJ1-5; the D is unclear. CDR3 length: 12 amino acids. Trimming took off 0 bases at V and 4 bases at J, with 1 base between the two ends. CDR3 amino acids: CASSLANQPQHF. The CDR3 nucleotides read TGTGCCAGCAGTTTAGCGAATCAGCCCCAGCATTTT.

The rearrangement links TRBV6-1 to TRBJ2-5; perhaps TRBD2 as D (5 bases). Near its end, the DNA agrees better with TRBJ2-1, so the J call may be wrong. This CDR3 has 14 residues. CDR1 and CDR2 from the germline V gene are MNHNS and SASEGT. Here the CDR3 reads CASRAFPAGYEQFF. In DNA form, the CDR3 reads TGTGCCAGCAGAGCTTTCCCCGCGGGTTATGAGCAGTTCTTC.

This clonotype was seen many times. This chain links TRBV28 with TRBJ2-7; D is unclear. V was pared by 3 bases and J by 0 bases, with 3 bases between. Germline lookup yields CDR1 MDHEN and CDR2 SYDVKM. This CDR3 has 12 amino acids. The CDR3 DNA is TGTGCCAGCAGTTTGCTCTCCTACGAGCAGTACTTC. It translates to CASSLLSYEQYF.

The chain has TRBV12-3 or TRBV12-4 and TRBJ1-2; D unclear. Trimming took off 4 bases at V and 3 bases at J, with 6 bases between the two ends. This CDR3 has 12 residues. In nucleotides, the CDR3 is TGTGCCAGCAGTTCCTCCCACTATGGCTACACCTTC. Translated, it gives CASSSSHYGYTF.

This sequence joins TRBV30 and TRBJ2-2, with D hard to call. The CDR3 sequence is 14 residues long. Germline CDR1 reads GTSNPN; CDR2 reads SVGIG (reference sequence). Trimming removed 7 bases from V and 4 bases from J, with 16 bases in between. The CDR3 nucleotides read TGTGCCTCGCGACCACAAATGAGCACCGGGGAGCTGTTTTTT. As protein: CASRPQMSTGELFF.

Ten or more counts support this clonotype. The J gene is TRBJ2-7, the V gene TRBV5-1; perhaps TRBD1 as D (5 bases). V was trimmed by 4 bases and J by 7 bases, leaving 15 bases between them. The CDR3 totals 13 residues. Germline V gives CDR1 SGHRS, CDR2 YFSETQ. CDR3 residues: CASSTPTVGEQYF. The CDR3 DNA follows: TGCGCCAGCAGCACGCCGACAGTCGGGGAGCAGTACTTC.

This clonotype was counted a few times. A single base separates this from a much larger clone, so it may be a read error. The chain uses TRBV6-1 and TRBJ2-7; D perhaps matches TRBD2 (6 bases). This CDR3 comprises 16 residues. The V gene's germline CDR1 is MNHNS and CDR2 SASEGT. Here the CDR3 DNA reads TGTGCCGGCAGGAGCCCAACGGGTGGGACTTCCTACGAGCAGTACTTC. As protein: CAGRSPTGGTSYEQYF.

This clonotype occurred many times. The CDR3 here is CASSQDPGRRIERYF. Here the CDR3 DNA reads TGCGCCAGCAGCCAAGATCCTGGCCGTCGGATAGAAAGGTACTTC. The chain combines TRBV4-1 with TRBJ2-4; the D is unclear. The germline V gene has CDR1 MGHRA and CDR2 YSYEKL. Trimming removed 0 bases from V and 15 bases from J, with 21 bases in between. CDR3 size: 15 residues.

This clonotype has only a few counts. The V and J genes are TRBV6-1 and TRBJ1-4; D is unresolved. Trimming removed 11 bases at V and 7 bases at J, with 17 bases between. The CDR3 is made up of 13 amino acids. Germline lookup yields CDR1 MNHNS and CDR2 SASEGT. CDR3 nucleotide sequence: TGTGCCTGTAAAGATCGGGAGGGTGAAAAACTGTTTTTT. It yields the protein CACKDREGEKLFF.

This clonotype was seen many times. The chain is built from TRBV20-1 and TRBJ2-6; 7 positions agree with TRBD1. Germline V gene data show CDR1 as DFQATT and CDR2 as SNEGSKA (reference sequence). The junction had 6 bases not matched to a gene; V was cut back by 5 bases and J by 2 bases. CDR3 length: 15 amino acids. The CDR3 spells CSASKQGTGANVLTF. The CDR3 DNA reads TGCAGTGCTTCCAAACAGGGGACTGGGGCCAACGTCCTGACTTTC.

This clonotype came up many times. This sequence joins TRBV7-2 and TRBJ1-6, with D unresolved. This CDR3 is built from 13 residues. Germline lookup yields CDR1 SGHTA and CDR2 FQGNSA. V was shortened by 1 base and J by 10 bases, with 8 bases between the two germline ends. CDR3 residues: CASSLGRGSPLHF. The CDR3 nucleotides read TGTGCCAGCAGCTTAGGTAGAGGATCACCCCTCCACTTT.

This clonotype was observed many times. The CDR3 DNA is TGTGCCAGCTCACGTGAGCCGAATTCTGGAAACACCATATATTTT. It specifies CASSREPNSGNTIYF. This rearrangement joins TRBV18 to TRBJ1-3; unclear D gene. Trimming pared 4 bases from V and 1 base from J, leaving 11 bases between. The CDR3 length is 15 residues. Germline V CDR1 and CDR2: KGHSH, LQKENI.

This clonotype was counted ten times or more. The J gene is TRBJ2-7, the V gene TRBV4-1; D is possibly TRBD2 (5 bases). Germline V gene lookup returns CDR1 MGHRA and CDR2 YSYEKL. Trimming took off 2 bases at V and 1 base at J, with 6 bases between the two ends. This CDR3 region has 13 residues. The CDR3 loop is CASSQLASYEQYF. The CDR3 DNA is TGCGCCAGCAGCCAACTAGCATCCTACGAGCAGTACTTC.

This clonotype was seen at least ten times. The V call is TRBV7-2, the J call TRBJ1-1, with D unresolved. V dropped 5 bases and J dropped 4 bases, with 14 bases sitting between them. CDR1 SGHTA and CDR2 FQGNSA come from the germline V gene. This CDR3 region has 14 residues. CDR3 nucleotides: TGTGCCAGCAGCCCGACTTCGATGGGCACTGAAGCTTTCTTT. Translated, it gives CASSPTSMGTEAFF.

The chain links TRBV4-1 to TRBJ2-2; TRBD2 matches at 9 bases. The V segment lost 3 bases and the J segment 3 bases; nucleotides outside the gene matches: 5. The CDR3 spans 16 residues. CDR1 and CDR2 from the germline V gene are MGHRA and YSYEKL. Here the CDR3 reads CASSHPSGGHTGELFF. In DNA form, the CDR3 reads TGCGCCAGCAGCCATCCCAGCGGGGGGCACACCGGGGAGCTGTTTTTT.

This clonotype was recorded at least ten times. The rearrangement joins TRBV20-1 to TRBJ1-2, with D uncertain. This CDR3 contains 11 residues. V lost 5 bases and J lost 6, with 10 bases in between. Per the germline V gene, CDR1 is DFQATT and CDR2 is SNEGSKA (reference sequence). The CDR3 loop is CSAPERDGYTF. The CDR3 region has the DNA TGCAGTGCTCCGGAGAGGGATGGCTACACCTTC.